The 4 T cell receptor beta chains presented below share a single source sample, sequenced in a study of T cells after yellow fever vaccination. TCRdb passed the 5' RACE reads through MiXCR, listing each CDR3 protein once. The profile shows about 340,000 distinct CDR3 sequences, roughly an eighth of them singletons. The specimen was CD4+ T cells sorted from PBMCs, collected 15 days after the yellow fever booster vaccination. Receptors originate from a man aged 18 to 30 who received the YFV17D yellow fever vaccine.

There are many counts of this clonotype. One junction end does not reproduce the germline sequence, and a read error may be involved. V is TRBV7-2 and J is TRBJ1-5; D is unclear. Germline CDR1 and CDR2: SGHTA and FQGNSA. The CDR3 extends over 14 amino acids. In DNA form, the CDR3 reads TGTGCCAGCAGCTTCGGTCCTAGCACTCAGCCCCAGCATTTT. As protein: CASSFGPSTQPQHF.

The V gene is TRBV5-5, the J gene TRBJ1-3; D remains unclear. Germline V lookup: CDR1 SGHKS, CDR2 YYEKEE (reference sequence). Trimming cost V 5 bases and J 0 bases, with 6 bases left between them. CDR3 length equals 13 residues. CDR3 amino acids: CASSEFSGNTIYF. For the CDR3, the DNA is TGTGCCAGCAGTGAATTCTCTGGAAACACCATATATTTT.

The chain uses TRBV15 and TRBJ1-2; 8 nucleotides agree with TRBD1. V shed 1 base and J 7 bases; nucleotides not matched to a gene: 8. Germline V CDR1 and CDR2: LNHNV, YYDKDF (reference sequence). This CDR3 region has 15 residues. CDR3 loop: CATSRGSTGDGGYTF. DNA for the CDR3: TGTGCCACCAGCAGAGGGTCGACAGGGGATGGTGGCTACACCTTC.

This clonotype came up a few times. The chain uses TRBV6-6 and TRBJ2-3; 10 bases match TRBD2. The ends lost 8 bases at V and 6 bases at J; junction bases unmatched: 8. The CDR3 loop spans 14 amino acids. In germline, CDR1 is MNHNY, CDR2 SVGAGI (reference sequence). CDR3 residues: CASAQGLAVDTQYF. In DNA form, the CDR3 reads TGTGCCAGCGCCCAAGGACTAGCGGTCGATACGCAGTATTTT.